This passage covers 6 T cell receptor beta chains from one sample sequenced in a study of beta chain features in type 1 diabetes (dated by TCRdb to the late 2010s). The paper as a whole reports these results and caveats: In all four CD4+ subsets, TCRB CDR3 length was moderately but significantly shorter in type 1 diabetes patients.

The library was produced with the immunoSEQ multiplex PCR assay. The High Capacity cDNA Reverse Transcription Kit was used to reverse transcribe all of the isolated RNA, meaning that expressed TCRB transcripts were what got sequenced. TCRdb obtained this table from immuneACCESS and retained in-frame rearrangements with V and J assigned. These tables miss some clones; where compared with another copy, unresolved V genes account for less than half of the shortfall, and the remainder is unexplained. The sample has approximately 70,000 clones on record, nearly 50% of them singletons. The ten biggest clones cover 0.55% to 0.8% of the sample. These receptors are not linked to any known antigen. Sequences were obtained from central memory CD4+ T cells from blood. These receptors originate from a young man with type 1 diabetes.

V and J are TRBV19 and TRBJ1-1; 7 nucleotides agree with TRBD1. Trimming cost V 6 bases and J 1 base; bases outside gene matches: 11. CDR3 length equals 16 residues. In germline, CDR1 is LNHDA, CDR2 SQIVND (reference sequence). The CDR3 DNA reads as TGTGCCAGTAGCCCCCGTGGGACAGTATCGAACACTGAAGCTTTCTTT. This sequence encodes CASSPRGTVSNTEAFF.

The V call is TRBV29-1, the J call TRBJ2-1; D not resolved. CDR1 is SQVTM and CDR2 is ANQGSEA in the germline V gene. V gave up 4 bases and J gave up 9 bases, with 10 bases separating them. The CDR3 contains 11 residues. CDR3 region: CSVAAPGEQFF. The CDR3 DNA sequence: TGCAGCGTTGCTGCCCCGGGTGAGCAGTTCTTC.

There are a few counts of this clone. The chain recombines TRBV21-1 with TRBJ2-1; TRBD1, the table's D call, lacks a check against the DNA. TRBV21-1 corresponds to a pseudogene. The CDR3 runs to 15 residues. CDR3 sequence: CASSIGTGSYNEQFF. Written as DNA, the CDR3 is TGTGCCAGCAGCATCGGGACAGGGTCCTACAATGAGCAGTTCTTC.

V usage is TRBV2 and J usage is TRBJ2-7, with 9 bases fitting TRBD1. Germline CDR1 and CDR2: SNHLY and FYNNEI. V gave up 6 bases and J gave up 7 bases; unmatched junction bases: 13. The CDR3 covers 15 residues. CDR3 in DNA: TGTGCCAGCAGCGGCACAGGGGGCGCCTTTGGTGAGCAGTACTTC. Its translation: CASSGTGGAFGEQYF.

The chain employs TRBV6-5 and TRBJ1-2; TRBD1 aligns across 8 bases. This CDR3 is built from 14 residues. J gave up 5 bases and V 6 bases, and 8 bases lay outside the gene matches. Germline V gives CDR1 MNHEY, CDR2 SVGAGI. This chain's CDR3 is CASRPDREGYGYTF. The CDR3 DNA reads as TGTGCCAGCAGACCGGACAGGGAGGGGTATGGCTACACCTTC.

The CDR3 loop is CASSFAGTDNSPLHF. The CDR3, as DNA: TGTGCCAGCAGCTTCGCCGGGACAGATAATTCACCCCTCCACTTT. The chain has TRBV13 and TRBJ1-6; 7 nucleotides line up with TRBD1. Germline V gene sequence: CDR1 PRHDT, CDR2 FYEKMQ (reference sequence). V trimming: 3 bases; J trimming: 5 bases; junction bases outside the gene matches: 4. CDR3 length equals 15 residues.